The sample holds one count of the clone carrying this TCR beta chain. Its target is not known. With 60 Vbeta and 13 Jbeta primers, the PCR was carried out. Profiling relied on immunoSEQ multiplex PCR, and the TCRdb table lists in-frame clones only, not all of them. Of about 170,000 clones listed, nearly 80% are singletons. The source of the sample is a study of cytomegalovirus exposure and HLA in healthy donors. Trimming stripped 4 bases from V and 7 bases from J, with 12 bases between. Germline V gene lookup returns CDR1 SGHTA and CDR2 FQGNSA. The CDR3 is 13 amino acids. Healthy bone marrow donors made up the donor group. General study points: With later analysis, a missense DCLRE1C variant became linked to TCR beta V- and J-gene trimming. Three CMV-associated chains proved CMV antigen-specific in vitro.

The clonotype was recovered from a woman in her forties or fifties in good health and CMV-seropositive. This chain uses TRBV7-2 with TRBJ2-3, with D unclear. The sample comprised PBMCs. The CDR3 protein is CASSSPSVNTQYF. The CDR3, as DNA: TGTGCCAGCAGCTCCCCCTCAGTTAATACGCAGTATTTT.